The 9 T cell receptor beta chains reported below all come from one sample, sequenced in a study of identical twins. TCRdb redid the calling of the 5' RACE reads with MiXCR, one entry per CDR3 protein. The table has under 900,000 distinct CDR3 sequences, 15% to 20% seen once. These sequences were also reported in another study, on T cells expressing NK-cell markers.

Sequencing was done on a sample of PBMCs. The receptor set was obtained from a woman aged 18-35 years in good health.

This rearrangement joins TRBV21-1 to TRBJ2-5; the table calls TRBD1, which could not be checked here. TRBV21-1 is classified as a pseudogene. This CDR3 is built from 14 residues. The CDR3: CASSKFRETGTQYF. DNA for the CDR3: TGTGCCAGCAGCAAGTTCCGGGAGACGGGGACCCAGTACTTC.

This clonotype was found a few times. This chain links TRBV12-3 or TRBV12-4 with TRBJ2-7, with unresolved D. The CDR3 is made up of 14 amino acids. The ends were cut back, 6 bases at V and 1 base at J, with 13 bases in the middle. The CDR3 bases are TGTGCCAGCAGGTTTAGCCATGCTTCCTACGAGCAGTACTTC. Translation gives CASRFSHASYEQYF.

The chain joins TRBV7-6 to TRBJ2-5; TRBD1 matches 7 bases. CDR1 is SGHVS, CDR2 FNYEAQ, per germline. CDR3 length equals 16 residues. J gave up 5 bases and V 4 bases, and 13 bases lay outside the gene matches. Here the CDR3 DNA reads TGTGCCAGCAGCTCTCGCCTGCCGAGGGGGCGCGAGACCCAGTACTTC. Its translation: CASSSRLPRGRETQYF.

This clonotype was detected only a few times. The chain links TRBV12-3 or TRBV12-4 to TRBJ1-3; D possibly corresponds to TRBD1 (5 bases). V lost 7 bases to trimming and J lost 2 bases, with 15 bases between them. The CDR3 has 15 residues. The CDR3 reads CASTQSGGTGNTIYF. CDR3 sequence (DNA): TGTGCCAGCACCCAAAGCGGGGGAACTGGAAACACCATATATTTT.

The genes are TRBV20-1 and TRBJ1-1; a possible D gene is TRBD1 (5 bases). V shed 2 bases and J shed 1 base, with 11 bases lying between them. The V gene's germline CDR1 is DFQATT and CDR2 SNEGSKA (reference sequence). The CDR3 loop spans 14 amino acids. This chain's CDR3 is CSARKGSGNTEAFF. CDR3 bases: TGCAGTGCTAGAAAGGGGTCTGGGAACACTGAAGCTTTCTTT.

The rearrangement uses TRBV20-1 and TRBJ2-4, with 11 nucleotides matching TRBD2. Germline V gene sequence: CDR1 DFQATT, CDR2 SNEGSKA (reference sequence). The V and J ends lost 0 bases and 6 bases, in that order; junction bases with no gene match: 7. The CDR3 spans 16 residues. The CDR3 loop is CSARDPLAGVLNIQYF. CDR3 in DNA: TGCAGTGCTAGAGACCCACTAGCGGGAGTTCTAAACATTCAGTACTTC.

Only one count was recorded for this clonotype. The V call is TRBV3-1, the J call TRBJ2-3; unclear D gene. The CDR3 covers 15 residues. The germline V gene encodes CDR1 LGHDT and CDR2 YNNKEL (reference sequence). Between the trimmed V and J ends, which lost 3 bases and 7 bases, there was a span of 17 bases. In DNA, the CDR3 is TGTGCCAGCAGCCACGCCCCTAAGGCCGGACATACGCAGTATTTT. Protein product: CASSHAPKAGHTQYF.

This clonotype was seen at least ten times. The rearrangement links TRBV6-5 to TRBJ2-7; TRBD1 aligns across 7 bases. The CDR3 has 14 amino acids. The V segment lost 3 bases and the J segment 4 bases; nucleotides outside the gene matches: 6. The V gene's germline CDR1 is MNHEY and CDR2 SVGAGI. CDR3 amino acids: CASSYGDSYYEQYF. The CDR3 DNA is TGTGCCAGCAGTTATGGGGACAGTTATTACGAGCAGTACTTC.

The genes are TRBV5-1 and TRBJ2-5, with no clear D. The CDR3 is 14 residues long. The V gene lost 4 bases and the J gene lost 5 bases, with 15 bases spanning the gap. The germline CDR1 and CDR2 sequences are SGHRS and YFSETQ. The CDR3 coding sequence is TGCGCCAGCAGCGCAAGGACCCGGTCGGAGACCCAGTACTTC. The encoded protein is CASSARTRSETQYF.